The 26 T cell receptor beta chains below come from one sample, sequenced in a study of beta chain features in type 1 diabetes. The authors reverse transcribed all of the isolated RNA, so sequencing captured expressed TCRB transcripts. Assay: immunoSEQ multiplex PCR; the TCRdb copy retains only in-frame clones and omits some. The table shows under 950,000 clones, with about a sixth occurring only once. Material: naive CD4+ T cells from blood. These receptors were taken from a woman aged 18-29 years in good health.

The chain is built from TRBV5-1 and TRBJ2-7, with 7 bases lining up with TRBD2. The closer fit of TRBJ2-5 to the DNA end suggests the J call may be wrong. From germline, CDR1 is SGHRS and CDR2 YFSETQ. This CDR3 comprises 15 residues. CDR3 amino acids: CASSLGLAVKETQYF. The CDR3 nucleotides read TGCGCCAGCAGCTTGGGGCTAGCGGTCAAAGAGACCCAGTACTTC.

This clone was detected a few times. The chain employs TRBV11-2 and TRBJ2-2; D gene unclear. The CDR3 runs 13 residues. Germline CDR1 SGHAT, CDR2 FQNNGV. V lost 2 bases to trimming and J lost 3 bases, with 4 bases between them. DNA of the CDR3: TGTGCCAGCAGCTTAAGTGACACCGGGGAGCTGTTTTTT. Encoded protein: CASSLSDTGELFF. The full variable domain, with the rest looked up from reference TRBV11-2 and TRBJ2-2, is EAGVAQSPRYKIIEKRQSVAFWCNPISGHATLYWYQQILGQGPKLLIQFQNNGVVDDSQLPKDRFSAERLKGVDSTLKIQPAKLEDSAVYLCASSLSDTGELFFGEGSRLTVL.

This clone was seen more than once but under ten times. At one of its ends the junction is not consistent with the germline gene, which may arise from a read error. The V gene is TRBV7-2, the J gene TRBJ2-7, with D possibly being TRBD1 (5 bases). The CDR3 contains 12 residues. Germline CDR1 SGHTA, CDR2 FQGNSA. CDR3 in amino acids: CASSTNRSPSHF. The CDR3 DNA reads TGTGCCAGCAGCACGAACAGGTCGCCTTCTCACTTC.

The chain's CDR3 is CASSRRAGELFF. CDR3 nucleotide sequence: TGTGCCAGCAGTCGTAGGGCCGGGGAGCTGTTTTTT. The chain links TRBV2 to TRBJ2-2; D is undetermined. The CDR3 extends over 12 amino acids. Trimming removed 5 bases at V and 6 bases at J, with 7 bases between. Germline CDR1 SNHLY, CDR2 FYNNEI.

The chain uses TRBV28 and TRBJ1-5; D is possibly TRBD1 (6 bases). The CDR3 spans 15 residues. The germline V and J ends were trimmed by 4 bases and 5 bases, with 15 bases remaining between them. Germline CDR1 reads MDHEN; CDR2 reads SYDVKM. CDR3 DNA: TGTGCCAGCAGTTCCCCAGGACAGCCTTATCAGCCCCAGCATTTT. It is translated as CASSSPGQPYQPQHF.

The chain is built from TRBV11-2 and TRBJ2-7; 8 nucleotides line up with TRBD1. Losses at the gene ends were 6 bases for V and 4 bases for J; bases not matched to a gene: 8. Germline CDR1 SGHAT, CDR2 FQNNGV. The CDR3 covers 14 residues. CDR3 nucleotide sequence: TGTGCCAGCAGTTTTGACAGGGGCGTTTACGAGCAGTACTTC. Translation gives CASSFDRGVYEQYF.

CDR3 in DNA: TGTGCCAGCAGCTTGGCGACGGTAGGGGGGCAGCCCCAGCATTTT. Protein sequence: CASSLATVGGQPQHF. The chain joins TRBV5-6 to TRBJ1-5, with TRBD1 as a possible D gene (6 bases). The germline gives CDR1 SGHDT, CDR2 YYEEEE. This CDR3 comprises 15 residues. Trimming took 0 bases from V and 7 from J, leaving 14 bases between them.

This rearrangement joins TRBV6-5 to TRBJ1-1; D remains ambiguous. The V end lost 0 bases, the J end lost 7 bases, and 9 bases lay between the germline ends. CDR1 is MNHEY, CDR2 SVGAGI, per germline. The CDR3 has 13 residues. The CDR3 loop reads CASSYSILGEAFF. CDR3 bases: TGTGCCAGCAGTTACTCGATCCTGGGTGAAGCTTTCTTT.

The chain carries TRBV19 and TRBJ1-1; no clear D gene. CDR3 size: 12 residues. CDR1 is LNHDA and CDR2 is SQIVND in the germline V gene (reference sequence). CDR3 nucleotide sequence: TGTGCGTCCAAGCGCATGGACACTGAAGCTTTCTTT. Translated: CASKRMDTEAFF.

This clone was seen a handful of times. The V gene is TRBV7-3, the J gene TRBJ1-1, with D unclear. Per the germline V gene, CDR1 is SGHTA and CDR2 is FQGTGA. The CDR3 is 15 residues long. Trimming took off 0 bases at V and 0 bases at J, with 8 bases between the two ends. CDR3 loop: CASSLTNILNTEAFF. The DNA of the CDR3 is TGTGCCAGCAGCTTAACTAACATCCTGAACACTGAAGCTTTCTTT.

This clone has a handful of counts. The identical CDR3 is also encoded by other nucleotide sequences in the sample. CDR3 region: CASSGNYEQYF. CDR3 in DNA: TGTGCCAGCAGCGGGAACTACGAGCAGTACTTC. The chain is built from TRBV7-9 and TRBJ2-7, with D uncertain. Trimming shortened V by 5 bases and J by 3 bases, and 5 bases separated the two germline ends. This CDR3 has 11 amino acids. Per the germline V gene, CDR1 is SEHNR and CDR2 is FQNEAQ (reference sequence).

There are a few counts of this clone. The V gene is TRBV7-9, the J gene TRBJ1-3; D uncertain. There are 13 residues in the CDR3. Germline V lookup: CDR1 SEHNR, CDR2 FQNEAQ (reference sequence). Trimming stripped 5 bases from V and 1 base from J, with 6 bases between. The CDR3 DNA is TGTGCCAGCAGCCGTAGATCTGGAAACACCATATATTTT. Translated: CASSRRSGNTIYF.

Here the CDR3 reads CASSWVPTAPNEQFF. CDR3 in DNA: TGTGCCAGCAGCTGGGTCCCGACGGCCCCCAATGAGCAGTTCTTC. The chain has TRBV11-2 and TRBJ2-1, with D unclear. The V gene's germline CDR1 is SGHAT and CDR2 FQNNGV. Trimming removed 4 bases from V and 6 bases from J, with 16 bases in between. The CDR3 has 15 residues. Drawing the rest from reference TRBV11-2 and TRBJ2-1, the complete variable domain is EAGVAQSPRYKIIEKRQSVAFWCNPISGHATLYWYQQILGQGPKLLIQFQNNGVVDDSQLPKDRFSAERLKGVDSTLKIQPAKLEDSAVYLCASSWVPTAPNEQFFGPGTRLTVL.

The chain combines TRBV2 with TRBJ2-3, with 7 bases identical to TRBD1. CDR1 and CDR2 (germline): SNHLY, FYNNEI. The V and J ends lost 2 bases and 4 bases, in that order; junction bases with no gene match: 6. The CDR3 length is 15 residues. This CDR3 is CASSELGQNSDTQYF. The DNA for the CDR3 is TGTGCCAGCAGTGAACTGGGACAGAACTCAGATACGCAGTATTTT.

The rearrangement joins TRBV7-2 to TRBJ2-1; D is possibly TRBD2 (7 bases). Germline V gene sequence: CDR1 SGHTA, CDR2 FQGNSA. The CDR3 is made up of 15 amino acids. The V gene lost 3 bases and the J gene lost 6 bases, with 15 bases spanning the gap. CDR3 loop: CASSFGGLVLNEQFF. CDR3 coding DNA: TGTGCCAGCAGCTTCGGGGGGCTAGTTCTCAATGAGCAGTTCTTC.

In its sample, this clone was seen a few times. The chain has TRBV10-3 and TRBJ2-2; D unresolved. Trimming removed 0 bases at V and 5 bases at J, with 4 bases between. This CDR3 is 13 amino acids long. CDR1 and CDR2 from the germline V gene are ENHRY and SYGVKD. CDR3 protein: CAISESVTGELFF. CDR3 sequence (DNA): TGTGCCATCAGTGAGTCAGTAACCGGGGAGCTGTTTTTT.

The sample holds a few counts of this clone. This sequence joins TRBV27 and TRBJ2-6, with 13 bases matching TRBD2. The CDR3 length is 18 residues. Per the germline V gene, CDR1 is MNHEY and CDR2 is SMNVEV (reference sequence). With 7 bases clipped from V and 4 bases from J, the junction kept 10 bases outside the gene matches. The CDR3 bases are TGTGCCAGCAAGGGACTAGCGGGAAGGCTCGGCGGGGCCAACGTCCTGACTTTC. It codes for CASKGLAGRLGGANVLTF.

The table lists this clone with a few counts. V usage is TRBV7-2 and J usage is TRBJ2-7; the D call may be TRBD1 or TRBD2 (5 bases each). Germline values: CDR1 SGHTA, CDR2 FQGNSA. The CDR3 length is 15 residues. Deletions cut 1 base from V and 3 bases from J, with 13 bases between. This chain's CDR3 is CASSLVRGRGYEQYF. The CDR3 bases are TGTGCCAGCAGCTTAGTGAGGGGTAGGGGCTACGAGCAGTACTTC.

This clone has a handful of counts. The genes are TRBV6-6 and TRBJ2-7, with D perhaps assigned TRBD1 or TRBD2 (6 bases each). Germline V gives CDR1 MNHNY, CDR2 SVGAGI (reference sequence). The CDR3 runs 15 residues. V dropped 7 bases and J dropped 7 bases, with 23 bases sitting between them. The CDR3 DNA sequence: TGTGCCAGCAAGAAGGTGGGGGGCCGAGGACGAGAGCAGTACTTC. It encodes CASKKVGGRGREQYF.

The rearrangement joins TRBV11-2 to TRBJ2-7; D unresolved. Deletions cut 3 bases from V and 4 bases from J, with 16 bases between. There are 15 residues in the CDR3. Germline V gene lookup returns CDR1 SGHAT and CDR2 FQNNGV. CDR3 nucleotide sequence: TGTGCCAGCAGCTTCCGGACGAACAACCTTTACGAGCAGTACTTC. Amino acid sequence: CASSFRTNNLYEQYF.

V gene TRBV7-6 combines with J gene TRBJ2-2; the D gene could be TRBD1 or TRBD2 (5 bases each). Germline CDR1 is SGHVS and CDR2 is FNYEAQ. The germline V and J ends were trimmed by 5 bases and 4 bases, with 8 bases remaining between them. The length of the CDR3 is 13 residues. The CDR3 sequence: CASSRGTTGELFF. CDR3 in DNA: TGTGCCAGCAGCCGGGGCACCACCGGGGAGCTGTTTTTT.

The chain combines TRBV4-2 with TRBJ2-1; TRBD1 or TRBD2 may be the D gene (5 bases each). The V gene lost 4 bases and the J gene lost 7 bases, with 11 bases spanning the gap. This CDR3 has 13 residues. Per the germline V gene, CDR1 is LGHNA and CDR2 is YNFKEQ. CDR3 DNA: TGTGCCAGCAGCCCCGTGGGGGTGAATGAGCAGTTCTTC. Its protein product is CASSPVGVNEQFF.

This clone was observed many times. The DNA for the CDR3 is TGTGCCAGTTCGGGTACCTACGGGTACGAGCAGTACTTC. Its protein product is CASSGTYGYEQYF. The rearrangement links TRBV19 to TRBJ2-7; D is ambiguous. Germline V gene data show CDR1 as LNHDA and CDR2 as SQIVND (reference sequence). Between the trimmed V and J ends, which lost 8 bases and 4 bases, there was a span of 15 bases. This CDR3 contains 13 residues.

This clone came up once. The rearrangement links TRBV4-2 to TRBJ2-1; D gene ambiguous. V was clipped by 6 bases and J by 0 bases, with 9 bases between them. The CDR3 runs to 14 residues. Germline values: CDR1 LGHNA, CDR2 YNFKEQ. The chain's CDR3 is CASSFGYSYNEQFF. CDR3 DNA: TGTGCCAGCAGTTTCGGATACTCCTACAATGAGCAGTTCTTC.

V and J are TRBV27 and TRBJ2-5; D is uncertain. The germline CDR1 and CDR2 sequences are MNHEY and SMNVEV (reference sequence). There are 14 residues in the CDR3. Trimming cost V 6 bases and J 4 bases, with 15 bases left between them. The CDR3 sequence: CASRRKEIPETQYF. The CDR3 bases are TGTGCCAGCAGAAGGAAGGAAATCCCAGAGACCCAGTACTTC.

This clone occurred a few times. The rearrangement uses TRBV2 and TRBJ2-5; TRBD2 aligns across 10 bases. In germline, CDR1 is SNHLY, CDR2 FYNNEI. The CDR3 is 16 amino acids. The J segment lost 2 bases and the V segment lost 6 bases, leaving 9 bases of the junction unmatched. CDR3: CASRPSGRDIQETQYF. DNA for the CDR3: TGTGCCAGCAGACCCAGCGGGAGGGATATTCAAGAGACCCAGTACTTC.